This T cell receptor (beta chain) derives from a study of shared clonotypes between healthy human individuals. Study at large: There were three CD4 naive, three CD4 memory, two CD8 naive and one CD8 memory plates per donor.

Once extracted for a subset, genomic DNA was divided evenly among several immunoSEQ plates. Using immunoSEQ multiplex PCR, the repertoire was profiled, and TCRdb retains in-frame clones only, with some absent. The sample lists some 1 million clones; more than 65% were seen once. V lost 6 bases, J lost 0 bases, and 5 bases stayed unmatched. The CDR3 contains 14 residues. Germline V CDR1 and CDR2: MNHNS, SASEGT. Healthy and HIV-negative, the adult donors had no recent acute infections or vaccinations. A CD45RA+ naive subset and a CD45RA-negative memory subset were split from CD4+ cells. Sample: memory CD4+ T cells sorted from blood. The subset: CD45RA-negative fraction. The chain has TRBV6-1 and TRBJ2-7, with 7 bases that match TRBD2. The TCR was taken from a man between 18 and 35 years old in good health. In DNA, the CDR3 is TGTGCCAGCAGGGGGACTACTAACTCCTACGAGCAGTACTTC. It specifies CASRGTTNSYEQYF.